A selection of T cell receptor beta chains follows, all from one sample in a study of blood T cell repertoires in COVID-19. Generated by immunoSEQ multiplex PCR, the TCRdb table keeps only in-frame clones and is missing some. Of 120,000 to 150,000 clones in the sample, 75% to 90% were seen once. Material for sequencing was peripheral blood. Every receptor here comes from a man between 60 and 75 years old with active or convalescent COVID-19. CDR3s include the opening cysteine and the closing phenylalanine or tryptophan. The order of the fields is J gene, clone size, D gene, V gene, CDR3 DNA, CDR3 protein. D genes are given only for firm matches. The listing skips clone size in some rows; elsewhere it reads once, few, many or a size class.

>TRBJ1-2|.|.|TRBV24-1
TGTGCCACCAGTCTCGGTAACGAGAACTATGGCTACACCTTC
CATSLGNENYGYTF
>TRBJ2-1|.|TRBD1|TRBV5-1
TGCGCCAGCAGGACAGGGCGCACAACCACCTCCTACAATGAGCAGTTCTTC
CASRTGRTTTSYNEQFF
>TRBJ1-4|.|.|TRBV29-1
TGCAGCGTTGCAAACAGGGCTAATGAAAAACTGTTTTTT
CSVANRANEKLFF
>TRBJ1-1|.|.|TRBV18
TGTGCCAGCTCACCGGGCGAGATGAACACTGAAGCTTTCTTT
CASSPGEMNTEAFF
>TRBJ2-6|.|.|TRBV7-3
TGTGCCAGTGCGGTCTCCGGAAGTTCTGGGGCCAACGTCCTGACTTTC
CASAVSGSSGANVLTF
>TRBJ2-7|once|.|TRBV6-7
TGTGCCAGCAGTTCCCCCCACTTCGACAGGTCCTACGAGCAGTACTTC
CASSSPHFDRSYEQYF
>TRBJ2-3|.|.|TRBV9
TGTGCCAGCAGCGTAGTTGCGGTTAGCACAGATACGCAGTATTTT
CASSVVAVSTDTQYF
>TRBJ1-6|.|.|TRBV6-6
TGTGCCAGCAGTTCCCCCGTGAATTCACCCCTCCACTTT
CASSSPVNSPLHF
>TRBJ1-1|.|TRBD1|TRBV2
TGTGCCAGCAGTAGACAGGGCCCTGAAGCTTTCTTT
CASSRQGPEAFF
>TRBJ2-5|.|.|TRBV7-2
TGTGCCAGCAGCTGGGGGGTGGGGTCGATAGAGACCCAGTACTTC
CASSWGVGSIETQYF
>TRBJ1-4|.|TRBD1|TRBV10-1
TGCGCCAGCAGTGAGTCGACAGGGACTAATGAAAAACTGTTTTTT
CASSESTGTNEKLFF
>TRBJ2-7|.|.|TRBV4-1
TGCGCCAGCAGCCAAGAATTCCAGAACACCTACGAGCAGTACTTC
CASSQEFQNTYEQYF
>TRBJ1-2|.|.|TRBV28
TGTGCCAGCAGTTTATTTGGGCCAACCGGGATCGATGTACATGGCTACACCTTC
CASSLFGPTGIDVHGYTF
>TRBJ1-2|.|.|TRBV7-8
TGTGCCAGCAGCTCCCGGGACAACGATGGCTACACCTTC
CASSSRDNDGYTF
>TRBJ1-2|.|.|TRBV28
TGTGCCAGCAGTCGCAGGGACACGCTCTACTACACCTTC
CASSRRDTLYYTF
>TRBJ1-5|.|TRBD1|TRBV15
TGTGCCACCAGCACCGACAGGGGAAGCAATCAGCCCCAGCATTTT
CATSTDRGSNQPQHF
>TRBJ2-7|.|TRBD1|TRBV27
TGTGCCAGCAGTTTAGCGGGACAGGGAGGATACGAGCAGTACTTC
CASSLAGQGGYEQYF
>TRBJ2-7|once|TRBD1|TRBV5-1
TGCGCCAGCAGCTTACCCGCAGGGGGCCAATACGAGCAGTACTTC
CASSLPAGGQYEQYF
>TRBJ2-1|.|.|TRBV7-9
TGTGCCAGCAGCCCGGCGGGTCTCTCCTACAATGAGCAGTTCTTC
CASSPAGLSYNEQFF
>TRBJ1-6|.|.|TRBV27
TGTGCCAGCAGTTCCGGTTTAAGCTCCTATAATTCACCCCTCCACTTT
CASSSGLSSYNSPLHF
>TRBJ2-2|.|.|TRBV3-1/TRBV3-2
TGTGCCAGCAGCCTCCTTGGCCAGGTGAACACCGGGGAGCTGTTTTTT
CASSLLGQVNTGELFF
>TRBJ2-3|.|TRBD2|TRBV6-5
TGTGCCAGTAGGTATGGCGGGAGCGGCACAGATACGCAGTATTTT
CASRYGGSGTDTQYF
>TRBJ2-6|.|.|TRBV2
TGTGCCAGCAGCTTTGCACCAGCTGGGGCCAACGTCCTGACTTTC
CASSFAPAGANVLTF
>TRBJ1-1|.|.|TRBV27
TGTGCCAGCAAAACAGGGTCTGGCAGGATGAACACTGAAGCTTTCTTT
CASKTGSGRMNTEAFF
>TRBJ1-2|once|.|TRBV28
TGTGCCAGCAGAGAGGGGACACTATCAAAGGGGTCATATGGCTACACCTTC
CASREGTLSKGSYGYTF